The 29 T cell receptor beta chains below all came from one sample that was sequenced in a study of cytomegalovirus exposure and HLA in healthy donors. Primers included in the PCR were 60 Vbeta and 13 Jbeta primers. Some clones are missing from TCRdb's copy, which holds only in-frame ones; the method was immunoSEQ multiplex PCR. This repertoire shows about 77,000 clones, around 78% found once; its top ten account for around 3.7%. The source material was PBMCs. The receptors come from a man aged 40-49 years in good health and CMV-seronegative.

This clone was counted only a few times. This rearrangement joins TRBV12-5 to TRBJ2-3; 8 positions match TRBD1. This CDR3 has 14 amino acids. V shed 2 bases, J shed 11 bases, and the junction held 9 bases outside the gene matches. Per germline, CDR1 LGHNT and CDR2 FRNRAP. The CDR3 is CASGLSQGARVQYF. CDR3 coding DNA: TGTGCTAGTGGTTTGAGTCAGGGGGCGCGCGTGCAGTATTTT.

V usage is TRBV30 and J usage is TRBJ1-4, with unresolved D. Germline V gene sequence: CDR1 GTSNPN, CDR2 SVGIG (reference sequence). This CDR3 has 14 residues. V lost 3 bases and J lost 3, with 11 bases in between. The DNA of the CDR3 is TGTGCCTGGAGCGAGAGGTCGTCTAATGAAAAACTGTTTTTT. Its protein is CAWSERSSNEKLFF. Using reference TRBV30 and TRBJ1-4 for the parts outside the CDR3, the full variable domain is SQTIHQWPATLVQPVGSPLSLECTVEGTSNPNLYWYRQAAGRGLQLLFYSVGIGQISSEVPQNLSASRPQDRQFILSSKKLLLSDSGFYLCAWSERSSNEKLFFGSGTQLSVL.

V usage is TRBV7-3 and J usage is TRBJ1-1, with D perhaps matching TRBD1 (5 bases). Germline V gene lookup returns CDR1 SGHTA and CDR2 FQGTGA. Deletions cut 3 bases from V and 1 base from J, with 9 bases between. This CDR3 is built from 14 residues. Written as DNA, the CDR3 is TGTGCCAGCAGCTTTGTCGGGGGGAACACTGAAGCTTTCTTT. This encodes CASSFVGGNTEAFF.

The V and J genes are TRBV7-9 and TRBJ1-3; D gene ambiguous. This CDR3 is 14 amino acids long. Per the germline V gene, CDR1 is SEHNR and CDR2 is FQNEAQ (reference sequence). V lost 5 bases and J lost 1, with 9 bases in between. Here the CDR3 reads CASSRGFSGNTIYF. The CDR3 region has the DNA TGTGCCAGCAGCCGGGGATTTTCTGGAAACACCATATATTTT.

The chain uses TRBV7-6 and TRBJ2-7, with TRBD1 identical over 7 bases. This CDR3 region has 15 residues. Germline-derived CDR1 and CDR2 are SGHVS and FNYEAQ. V shed 4 bases and J 0 bases; nucleotides not matched to a gene: 6. The CDR3 DNA follows: TGTGCCAGCAGCTACCGGGACAGTCCCTCCTACGAGCAGTACTTC. Translation gives CASSYRDSPSYEQYF.

The J gene is TRBJ1-1, the V gene TRBV6-1; D unclear. The germline V gene has CDR1 MNHNS and CDR2 SASEGT. V gave up 2 bases and J gave up 3 bases, with 7 bases separating them. The CDR3 totals 13 residues. CDR3 in DNA: TGTGCCAGCAGTGAATACGGGGACACTGAAGCTTTCTTT. Protein: CASSEYGDTEAFF.

The chain recombines TRBV5-1 with TRBJ1-1; tentative D call: TRBD1 (5 bases). Trimming shortened V by 0 bases and J by 3 bases, and 12 bases separated the two germline ends. This CDR3 has 15 amino acids. Germline CDR1 SGHRS, CDR2 YFSETQ. This chain's CDR3 is CASSLGQGWDTEAFF. Here the CDR3 DNA reads TGCGCCAGCAGCTTGGGGCAGGGTTGGGACACTGAAGCTTTCTTT. The variable domain in full, with the rest retrieved from reference TRBV5-1 and TRBJ1-1, is KAGVTQTPRYLIKTRGQQVTLSCSPISGHRSVSWYQQTPGQGLQFLFEYFSETQRNKGNFPGRFSGRQFSNSRSEMNVSTLELGDSALYLCASSLGQGWDTEAFFGQGTRLTVV.

The genes are TRBV27 and TRBJ1-5; D may be TRBD1 (5 bases). The CDR3 totals 14 residues. V dropped 6 bases and J dropped 2 bases, with 11 bases sitting between them. Germline CDR1 reads MNHEY; CDR2 reads SMNVEV (reference sequence). The CDR3 protein is CASRAGGGNQPQHF. As DNA, the CDR3 is TGTGCCAGCAGGGCCGGGGGGGGCAATCAGCCCCAGCATTTT.

The chain links TRBV7-8 to TRBJ1-1, with unresolved D. CDR3 length: 13 amino acids. The germline V gene has CDR1 SGHVS and CDR2 FQNEAQ. The germline V and J ends were trimmed by 1 base and 3 bases, with 6 bases remaining between them. CDR3 in DNA: TGTGCCAGCAGCTTAGGTGGCCACACTGAAGCTTTCTTT. Translating gives CASSLGGHTEAFF.

This chain uses TRBV7-8 with TRBJ1-5; 7 nucleotides agree with TRBD1. V shed 4 bases and J 5 bases; nucleotides not matched to a gene: 5. This CDR3 spans 14 amino acids. CDR1 is SGHVS, CDR2 FQNEAQ, per germline. CDR3 nucleotides: TGTGCCAGCAGCTCCAGGACAGGCCATCAGCCCCAGCATTTT. It encodes CASSSRTGHQPQHF. The whole variable domain, filled in from reference TRBV7-8 and TRBJ1-5, reads GAGVSQSPRYKVAKRGQDVALRCDPISGHVSLFWYQQALGQGPEFLTYFQNEAQLDKSGLPSDRFFAERPEGSVSTLKIQRTQQEDSAVYLCASSSRTGHQPQHFGDGTRLSIL.

V gene TRBV7-9 combines with J gene TRBJ2-1; 10 bases line up with TRBD2. Losses at the gene ends were 4 bases for V and 8 bases for J; bases not matched to a gene: 8. The CDR3 length is 15 residues. Per germline, CDR1 SEHNR and CDR2 FQNEAQ (reference sequence). The CDR3 DNA reads TGTGCCAGCAGCTCGGAGCGGGGGGGCTTATATGAGCAGTTCTTC. Amino acids: CASSSERGGLYEQFF.

The chain couples TRBV4-1 to TRBJ2-2; 9 bases match TRBD1. In germline, CDR1 is MGHRA, CDR2 YSYEKL. The CDR3 runs 14 residues. The V gene end was trimmed by 6 bases and the J gene end by 6 bases; junction bases not matched to a gene: 5. CDR3 sequence (DNA): TGCGCCAGCAGTCGGACAGGGGTGGCCGGGGAGCTGTTTTTT. It translates to CASSRTGVAGELFF.

This chain joins TRBV5-5 and TRBJ2-5, with D possibly matching TRBD2 (5 bases). V lost 1 base and J lost 2, with 9 bases in between. The germline V gene encodes CDR1 SGHKS and CDR2 YYEKEE (reference sequence). The length of the CDR3 is 14 residues. The CDR3, as DNA: TGTGCCAGCAGCTTGAGGAGGATTCAAGAGACCCAGTACTTC. Protein: CASSLRRIQETQYF.

The chain has TRBV27 and TRBJ1-6; 9 nucleotides match TRBD1. Germline CDR1 MNHEY, CDR2 SMNVEV (reference sequence). The CDR3 is 11 amino acids. The V and J ends lost 6 bases and 14 bases, in that order; junction bases with no gene match: 2. The CDR3 DNA follows: TGTGCCAGCAGGGGACAGGGATCCCTCCACTTT. Protein: CASRGQGSLHF.

The chain is built from TRBV19 and TRBJ2-2; TRBD2 aligns across 7 bases. V was clipped by 9 bases and J by 6 bases; unmatched bases: 1. The CDR3 is 11 amino acids. Germline V gene lookup returns CDR1 LNHDA and CDR2 SQIVND (reference sequence). The CDR3 sequence is CASRGAGELFF. The CDR3, as DNA: TGTGCCAGCCGGGGGGCCGGGGAGCTGTTTTTT.

This chain joins TRBV19 and TRBJ1-5; 11 nucleotides match TRBD1. The CDR3 length is 19 residues. Germline V gives CDR1 LNHDA, CDR2 SQIVND (reference sequence). Unmatched junction bases numbered 14, after V lost 5 bases and J lost 2 bases. The CDR3 region is CASSPKAGTGGLGNQPQHF. DNA of the CDR3: TGTGCCAGTAGTCCGAAGGCCGGGACAGGGGGATTAGGCAATCAGCCCCAGCATTTT.

This sequence joins TRBV6-5 and TRBJ1-6, with D possibly matching TRBD1 (6 bases). The V gene lost 6 bases and the J gene lost 5 bases, with 11 bases spanning the gap. The CDR3 length is 14 residues. Germline assignment: CDR1 MNHEY and CDR2 SVGAGI. DNA for the CDR3: TGTGCCAGCAGAGGGGGTTTAAATAATTCACCCCTCCACTTT. Its protein product is CASRGGLNNSPLHF.

This clone was detected once. One junction end disagrees with the germline gene, perhaps due to a read error. The chain uses TRBV7-9 and TRBJ1-2; 9 bases match TRBD1. The CDR3 is 15 residues long. Per germline, CDR1 SEHNR and CDR2 FQNEAQ (reference sequence). The DNA of the CDR3 is TGTTCCAGCAGCTACACCCGGACAGGGGACTATGGCTACACCTTC. Translation: CSSSYTRTGDYGYTF.

The chain uses TRBV15 and TRBJ2-6, with TRBD2 as a possible D gene (6 bases). Trimming took 5 bases from V and 4 from J, leaving 12 bases between them. Looked up from germline, CDR1 is LNHNV and CDR2 is YYDKDF (reference sequence). The CDR3 consists of 15 residues. CDR3 in amino acids: CATSGGTAGANVLTF. CDR3 coding DNA: TGTGCCACCAGCGGGGGGACTGCCGGGGCCAACGTCCTGACTTTC.

There are a few counts of this clone. This sequence joins TRBV2 and TRBJ1-4, with D hard to call. The CDR3 has 11 residues. The V and J ends lost 7 bases and 6 bases respectively, with 6 bases between them. CDR1 and CDR2 from the germline V gene are SNHLY and FYNNEI. The CDR3: CASTLYEKLFF. Written as DNA, the CDR3 is TGTGCCAGCACCCTATATGAAAAACTGTTTTTT.

The chain couples TRBV18 to TRBJ1-1, with 10 bases matching TRBD1. In germline, CDR1 is KGHSH, CDR2 LQKENI. V lost 3 bases and J lost 4; bases outside the gene matches: 2. The CDR3 extends over 14 amino acids. The CDR3 region is CASSPGQGPTEAFF. In DNA, the CDR3 is TGTGCCAGCTCACCGGGACAGGGGCCCACTGAAGCTTTCTTT. The full variable domain, rest sourced from reference TRBV18 and TRBJ1-1, is NAGVMQNPRHLVRRRGQEARLRCSPMKGHSHVYWYRQLPEEGLKFMVYLQKENIIDESGMPKERFSAEFPKEGPSILRIQQVVRGDSAAYFCASSPGQGPTEAFFGQGTRLTVV.

This clone was counted once. The chain links TRBV30 to TRBJ1-2; 9 bases agree with TRBD1. CDR1 is GTSNPN and CDR2 is SVGIG in the germline V gene (reference sequence). Trimming took 3 bases from V and 7 from J; bases not matched to a gene: 3. The length of the CDR3 is 12 residues. The CDR3 loop is CAWRQGAGGYTF. For the CDR3, the DNA is TGTGCCTGGAGACAGGGGGCGGGTGGCTACACCTTC.

This clone appeared a few times. The chain has TRBV7-2 and TRBJ1-6; 11 bases agree with TRBD1. This CDR3 has 14 amino acids. Germline CDR1 SGHTA, CDR2 FQGNSA. The V and J ends lost 7 bases and 9 bases, in that order; junction bases with no gene match: 5. DNA for the CDR3: TGTGCCAGCATCCCAGGGACAGGGGGTTCACCCCTCCACTTT. Protein sequence: CASIPGTGGSPLHF.

This clone showed up just once. The chain combines TRBV6-5 with TRBJ2-1; TRBD2 aligns across 15 bases. The V gene end was trimmed by 8 bases and the J gene end by 6 bases; junction bases not matched to a gene: 5. CDR1 is MNHEY and CDR2 is SVGAGI in the germline V gene. This CDR3 is 15 amino acids long. The CDR3 DNA sequence: TGTGCCAGCGGCGGACTAGCGGGGGGGATCAATGAGCAGTTCTTC. Amino acid sequence: CASGGLAGGINEQFF.

This clone was found once. This rearrangement joins TRBV7-3 to TRBJ2-2; a weak D match, TRBD2 (5 bases). The V end was cut by 1 base, the J end by 8 bases, with 8 bases between. This CDR3 comprises 13 residues. Germline loops: CDR1 SGHTA, CDR2 FQGTGA. CDR3 sequence: CASSLIRGGELFF. The DNA of the CDR3 is TGTGCCAGCAGCTTAATTCGGGGTGGGGAGCTGTTTTTT.

This chain joins TRBV25-1 and TRBJ1-1, with 7 bases lining up with TRBD1. V was clipped by 6 bases and J by 9 bases; unmatched bases: 10. The CDR3 is made up of 13 amino acids. Germline V gene data show CDR1 as MGHDK and CDR2 as SYGVNS. The CDR3 bases are TGTGCCAGCAGACAGACAGGGTTAGAAAAAGCTTTCTTT. It specifies CASRQTGLEKAFF. Filled out from reference TRBV25-1 and TRBJ1-1, the complete variable domain reads EADIYQTPRYLVIGTGKKITLECSQTMGHDKMYWYQQDPGMELHLIHYSYGVNSTEKGDLSSESTVSRIRTEHFPLTLESARPSHTSQYLCASRQTGLEKAFFGQGTRLTVV.

The table lists this clone with a count of one. This rearrangement joins TRBV6-6 to TRBJ1-6, with D possibly being TRBD1 (6 bases). CDR1 and CDR2 from the germline V gene are MNHNY and SVGAGI (reference sequence). V lost 6 bases, J lost 2 bases, and 14 bases lay in between. This CDR3 has 16 residues. The CDR3: CASRSRDTTYNSPLHF. The CDR3 nucleotides read TGTGCCAGCAGGTCCCGGGACACCACCTATAATTCACCCCTCCACTTT.

The chain uses TRBV14 and TRBJ2-5, with 7 bases matching TRBD1. The CDR3 contains 15 residues. J gave up 2 bases and V 4 bases, and 7 bases lay outside the gene matches. Germline CDR1 SGHDN, CDR2 FVKESK. In DNA form, the CDR3 reads TGTGCCAGCAGCCGGGGACAGTATTTACAAGAGACCCAGTACTTC. It translates to CASSRGQYLQETQYF.

There are a few counts of this clone. The chain employs TRBV5-1 and TRBJ1-1; D is possibly TRBD1 (5 bases). This CDR3 has 14 residues. V dropped 4 bases and J dropped 0 bases, with 10 bases sitting between them. The germline gives CDR1 SGHRS, CDR2 YFSETQ. CDR3 amino acids: CASSPRGVNTEAFF. CDR3 nucleotides: TGCGCCAGCAGCCCCCGGGGGGTGAACACTGAAGCTTTCTTT.